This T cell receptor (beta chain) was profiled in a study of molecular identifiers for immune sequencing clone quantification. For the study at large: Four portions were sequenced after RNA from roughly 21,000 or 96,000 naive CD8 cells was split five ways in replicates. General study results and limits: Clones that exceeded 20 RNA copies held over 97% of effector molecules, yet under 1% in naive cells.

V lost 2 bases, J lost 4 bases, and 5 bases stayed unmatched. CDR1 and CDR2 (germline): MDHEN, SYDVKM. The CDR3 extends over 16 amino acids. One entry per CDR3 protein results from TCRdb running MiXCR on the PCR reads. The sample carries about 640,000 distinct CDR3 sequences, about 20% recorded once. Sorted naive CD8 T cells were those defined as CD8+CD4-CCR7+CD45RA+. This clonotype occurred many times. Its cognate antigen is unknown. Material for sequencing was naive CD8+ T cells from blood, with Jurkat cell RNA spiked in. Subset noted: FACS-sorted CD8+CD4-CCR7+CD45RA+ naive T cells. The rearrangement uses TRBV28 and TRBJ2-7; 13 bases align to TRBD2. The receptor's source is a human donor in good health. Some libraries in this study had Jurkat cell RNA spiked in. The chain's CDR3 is CASSLVGLAGEYEQYF. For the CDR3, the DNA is TGTGCCAGCAGTTTAGTCGGACTAGCGGGAGAGTACGAGCAGTACTTC.